Below, 9 T cell receptor beta chains from the same sample are listed, as sequenced in a study of blood T cell repertoires in COVID-19. Repertoires were generated with immunoSEQ multiplex PCR, while TCRdb's copy carries only in-frame clones and drops some. The sample contains over 50,000 clones, roughly 84% of which appear only once. The sequenced sample was peripheral blood. Receptors were obtained from a man between 50 and 59 years old with active COVID-19.

The chain uses TRBV19 and TRBJ1-1; 10 bases agree with TRBD1. Germline CDR1 reads LNHDA; CDR2 reads SQIVND (reference sequence). Losses at the gene ends were 6 bases for V and 14 bases for J; bases not matched to a gene: 6. The CDR3 runs to 11 residues. CDR3 coding DNA: TGTGCCAGTAGCGACAGGGGGCATTGGTTCTTT. This gives the protein CASSDRGHWFF.

The V gene is TRBV5-1, the J gene TRBJ2-1, with 11 bases that match TRBD1. Per the germline V gene, CDR1 is SGHRS and CDR2 is YFSETQ. CDR3 length equals 15 residues. The V segment lost 0 bases and the J segment 8 bases; nucleotides outside the gene matches: 4. The CDR3 protein is CASSLGTGGEDEQFF. CDR3 sequence (DNA): TGCGCCAGCAGCTTGGGGACAGGGGGCGAGGATGAGCAGTTCTTC. Combining the CDR3 with reference TRBV5-1 and TRBJ2-1 gives the whole variable domain KAGVTQTPRYLIKTRGQQVTLSCSPISGHRSVSWYQQTPGQGLQFLFEYFSETQRNKGNFPGRFSGRQFSNSRSEMNVSTLELGDSALYLCASSLGTGGEDEQFFGPGTRLTVL.

The chain combines TRBV19 with TRBJ2-1; a weak D match, TRBD2 (7 bases). V dropped 7 bases and J dropped 9 bases, with 19 bases sitting between them. Germline V lookup: CDR1 LNHDA, CDR2 SQIVND (reference sequence). The CDR3 consists of 14 residues. The CDR3 DNA is TGTGCCAGTACCCAAGGGGGGACTAAAATTGAGCAGTTCTTC. It is translated as CASTQGGTKIEQFF.

This rearrangement joins TRBV9 to TRBJ2-5, with 12 bases fitting TRBD1. Trimming cost V 4 bases and J 7 bases; bases outside gene matches: 20. Germline assignment: CDR1 SGDLS and CDR2 YYNGEE. The length of the CDR3 is 19 residues. The DNA of the CDR3 is TGTGCCAGCAGCCTATCGACCGGGACAGGGGGCGTCTGGTCGTGGACCCAGTACTTC. Its protein is CASSLSTGTGGVWSWTQYF.

This clone was observed once. V is TRBV7-2 and J is TRBJ2-1; 10 positions match TRBD2. J lost 3 bases, V lost 8 bases, and 10 bases had no gene match. The V gene's germline CDR1 is SGHTA and CDR2 FQGNSA. This CDR3 spans 16 amino acids. The CDR3 region has the DNA TGTGCCAGCTCAAAGGGGGGGACTAGCGTCTACAATGAGCAGTTCTTC. This translates into CASSKGGTSVYNEQFF. The full variable domain, in which reference TRBV7-2 and TRBJ2-1 provide the parts outside the CDR3, is GAGVSQSPSNKVTEKGKDVELRCDPISGHTALYWYRQSLGQGLEFLIYFQGNSAPDKSGLPSDRFSAERTGGSVSTLTIQRTQQEDSAVYLCASSKGGTSVYNEQFFGPGTRLTVL.

The V gene is TRBV19, the J gene TRBJ1-1, with 8 bases identical to TRBD1. The CDR3 extends over 13 amino acids. CDR1 and CDR2 (germline): LNHDA, SQIVND (reference sequence). V lost 7 bases, J lost 11 bases, and 12 bases stayed unmatched. The CDR3 reads CASIGGTGLGAFF. In nucleotides, the CDR3 is TGTGCCAGTATCGGCGGGACAGGCTTAGGCGCTTTCTTT.

The rearrangement uses TRBV2 and TRBJ2-4; no clear D. CDR1 and CDR2 (germline): SNHLY, FYNNEI. Trimming shortened V by 3 bases and J by 10 bases, and 10 bases separated the two germline ends. The CDR3 length is 12 residues. The CDR3 DNA reads TGTGCCAGCAGTGACCCCGAGTTGATTCAGTACTTC. Translated: CASSDPELIQYF.

This clone has only a few counts. V gene TRBV9 combines with J gene TRBJ2-2, with TRBD2 identical over 12 bases. V lost 2 bases to trimming and J lost 3 bases; unmatched junction nucleotides: 11. There are 19 residues in the CDR3. Germline V lookup: CDR1 SGDLS, CDR2 YYNGEE. CDR3 loop: CASSVGSSGGALDTGELFF. The CDR3 coding sequence is TGTGCCAGCAGCGTGGGCTCTAGCGGGGGGGCCTTGGACACCGGGGAGCTGTTTTTT. The full variable domain, in which reference TRBV9 and TRBJ2-2 provide the parts outside the CDR3, is DSGVTQTPKHLITATGQRVTLRCSPRSGDLSVYWYQQSLDQGLQFLIQYYNGEERAKGNILERFSAQQFPDLHSELNLSSLELGDSALYFCASSVGSSGGALDTGELFFGEGSRLTVL.

The chain recombines TRBV28 with TRBJ2-5; TRBD2 matches 12 bases. J was trimmed by 1 base and V by 4 bases; bases with no gene match: 4. Per the germline V gene, CDR1 is MDHEN and CDR2 is SYDVKM. The CDR3 consists of 16 residues. The CDR3, as DNA: TGTGCCAGCAGTTCCCGGACTAGCGGGATCCAAGAGACCCAGTACTTC. It translates to CASSSRTSGIQETQYF.